This T cell receptor (beta chain) originates from a study of T cell clonotyping in hematopoietic cell transplantation. About the study: Recipients' pretransplant samples followed cytoreduction.

Described time point: recipient sample about 28 days before transplant, after cytoreduction. General study findings and limits: Pathologically expanded recipient clonotypes increased progressively from day 30 to day 180 as diversity fell. Few recipient clonotypes overlapped donors; over 95% were de novo at given depth. Cells were unsorted, so CD4 and CD8 contributions were not separated.

The CDR3 is made up of 15 amino acids. The germline gives CDR1 SGHRS, CDR2 YFSETQ. The V end was cut by 0 bases, the J end by 0 bases, with 9 bases between. This clone was found a few times. Its antigen is as yet unknown. Libraries were prepared by immunoSEQ multiplex PCR; TCRdb keeps only in-frame clonotypes and omits some of them. The table records about 7,400 clones, around nine tenths of them present only once. This receptor was taken from a man aged 60 to 69 with acute myeloid leukemia. Some clones in this sample may be carry-over from other donors' samples. The chain links TRBV5-1 to TRBJ1-1; D unresolved. The sequences come from peripheral blood mononuclear cells, collected before stem cell transplant. CDR3 sequence reads: CASSLAGSMNTEAFF. DNA of the CDR3: TGCGCCAGCAGCTTGGCCGGCTCTATGAACACTGAAGCTTTCTTT.